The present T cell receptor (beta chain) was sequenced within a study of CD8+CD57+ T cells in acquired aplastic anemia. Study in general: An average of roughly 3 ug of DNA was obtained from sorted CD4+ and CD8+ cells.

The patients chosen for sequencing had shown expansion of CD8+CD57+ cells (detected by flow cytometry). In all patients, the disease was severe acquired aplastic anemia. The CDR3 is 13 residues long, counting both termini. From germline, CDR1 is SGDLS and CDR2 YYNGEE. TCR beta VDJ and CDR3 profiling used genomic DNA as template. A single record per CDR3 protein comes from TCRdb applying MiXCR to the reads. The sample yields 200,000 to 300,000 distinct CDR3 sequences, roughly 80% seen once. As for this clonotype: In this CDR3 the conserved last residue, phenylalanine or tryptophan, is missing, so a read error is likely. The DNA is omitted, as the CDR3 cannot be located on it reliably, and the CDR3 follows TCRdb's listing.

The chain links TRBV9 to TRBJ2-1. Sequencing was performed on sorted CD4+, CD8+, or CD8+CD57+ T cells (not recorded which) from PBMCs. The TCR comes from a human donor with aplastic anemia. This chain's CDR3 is CASSVGSDTEHFV.